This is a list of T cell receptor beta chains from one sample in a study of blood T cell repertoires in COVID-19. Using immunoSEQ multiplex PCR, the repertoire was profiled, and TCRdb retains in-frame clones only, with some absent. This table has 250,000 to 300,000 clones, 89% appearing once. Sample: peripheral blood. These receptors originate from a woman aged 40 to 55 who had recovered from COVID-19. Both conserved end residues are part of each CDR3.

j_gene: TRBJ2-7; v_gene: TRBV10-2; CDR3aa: CASREVGGASYEQYF
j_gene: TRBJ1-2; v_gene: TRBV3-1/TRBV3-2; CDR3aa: CASSHNRGSGYGYTF
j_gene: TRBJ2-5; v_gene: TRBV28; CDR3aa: CASTPGGRVKTQYF
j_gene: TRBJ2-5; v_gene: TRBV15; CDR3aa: CATSRDSIAGGRIQETQYF
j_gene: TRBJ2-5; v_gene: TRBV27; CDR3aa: CASRPTWGEGETQYF
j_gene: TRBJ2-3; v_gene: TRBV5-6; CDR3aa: CASSLDRLEVTDTQYF
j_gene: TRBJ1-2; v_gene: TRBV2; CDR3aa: CASRVNSYGYTF
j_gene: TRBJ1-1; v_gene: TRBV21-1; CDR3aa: CASSISASGTEAFF
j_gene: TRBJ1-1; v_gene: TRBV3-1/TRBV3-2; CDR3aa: CASSLRVGTEAFF
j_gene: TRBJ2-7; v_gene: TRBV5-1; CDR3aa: CASSLLGYEQYF
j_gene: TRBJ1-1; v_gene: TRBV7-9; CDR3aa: CASSFLNRDTEAFF
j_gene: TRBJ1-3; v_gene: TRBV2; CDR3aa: CASSPRDTFGNTIYF
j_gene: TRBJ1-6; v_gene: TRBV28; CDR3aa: CASSSGQRNSPLHF
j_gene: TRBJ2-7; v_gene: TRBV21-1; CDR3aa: CASSKARGRSHEQYF
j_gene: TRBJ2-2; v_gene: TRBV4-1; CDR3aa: CASSLLDTTNTGELFF
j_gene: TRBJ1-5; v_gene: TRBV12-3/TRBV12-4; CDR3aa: CASRGGSQPQHF
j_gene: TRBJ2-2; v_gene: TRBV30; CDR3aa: CAWSVRGRTGELFF
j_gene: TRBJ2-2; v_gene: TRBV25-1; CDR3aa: CASSELSKGSPGELFF
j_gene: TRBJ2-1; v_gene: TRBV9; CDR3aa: CASSVVGRGEQFF
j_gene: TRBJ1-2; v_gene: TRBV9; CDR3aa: CASSVGQAWGYTF
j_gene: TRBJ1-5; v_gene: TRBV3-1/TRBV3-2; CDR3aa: CASSATGQAPNQPQHF
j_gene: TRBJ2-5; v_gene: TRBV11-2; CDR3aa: CASSSAGGQETQYF
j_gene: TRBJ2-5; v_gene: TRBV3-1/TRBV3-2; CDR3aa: CASSQSTGGPETQYF
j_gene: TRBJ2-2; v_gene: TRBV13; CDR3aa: CASSSSLAPGELFF
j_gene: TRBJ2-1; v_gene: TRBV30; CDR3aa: CAWTGGNEQFF
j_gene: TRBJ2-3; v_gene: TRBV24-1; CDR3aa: CATSEPRALTDTQYF
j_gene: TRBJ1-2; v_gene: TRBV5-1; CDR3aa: CASSPATGKYGYTF